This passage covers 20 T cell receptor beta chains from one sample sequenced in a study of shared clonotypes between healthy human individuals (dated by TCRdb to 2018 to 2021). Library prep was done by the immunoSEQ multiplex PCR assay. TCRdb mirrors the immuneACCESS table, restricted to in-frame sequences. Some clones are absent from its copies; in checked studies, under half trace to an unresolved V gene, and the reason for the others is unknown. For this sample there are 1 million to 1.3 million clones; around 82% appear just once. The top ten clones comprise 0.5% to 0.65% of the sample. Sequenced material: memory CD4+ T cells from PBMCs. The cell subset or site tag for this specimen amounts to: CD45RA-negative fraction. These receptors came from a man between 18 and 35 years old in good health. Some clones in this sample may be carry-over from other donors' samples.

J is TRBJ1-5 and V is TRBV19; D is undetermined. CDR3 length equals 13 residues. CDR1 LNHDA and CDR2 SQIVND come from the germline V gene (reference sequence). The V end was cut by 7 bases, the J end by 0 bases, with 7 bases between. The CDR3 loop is CASTDPSNQPQHF. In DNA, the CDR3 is TGTGCCAGTACGGACCCTAGCAATCAGCCCCAGCATTTT. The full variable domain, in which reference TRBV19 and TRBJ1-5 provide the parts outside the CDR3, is DGGITQSPKYLFRKEGQNVTLSCEQNLNHDAMYWYRQDPGQGLRLIYYSQIVNDFQKGDIAEGYSVSREKKESFPLTVTSAQKNPTAFYLCASTDPSNQPQHFGDGTRLSIL.

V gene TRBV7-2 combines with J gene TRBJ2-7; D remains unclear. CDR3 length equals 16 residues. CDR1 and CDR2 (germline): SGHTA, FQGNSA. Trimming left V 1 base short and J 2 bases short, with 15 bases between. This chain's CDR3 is CASSLGFAPRAYEQYF. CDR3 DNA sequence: TGTGCCAGCAGCTTAGGATTCGCCCCTAGGGCCTACGAGCAGTACTTC.

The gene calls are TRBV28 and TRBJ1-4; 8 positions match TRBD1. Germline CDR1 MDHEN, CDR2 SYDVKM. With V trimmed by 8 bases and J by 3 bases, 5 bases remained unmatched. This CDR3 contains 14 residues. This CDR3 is CASGQGAANEKLFF. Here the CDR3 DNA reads TGTGCCAGCGGGCAGGGGGCGGCTAATGAAAAACTGTTTTTT.

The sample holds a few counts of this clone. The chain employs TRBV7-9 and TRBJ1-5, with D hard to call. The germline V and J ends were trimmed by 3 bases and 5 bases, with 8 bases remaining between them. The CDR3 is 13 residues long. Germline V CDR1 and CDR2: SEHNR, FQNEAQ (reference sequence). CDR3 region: CASSFGEDQPQHF. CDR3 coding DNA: TGTGCCAGCAGCTTCGGAGAAGATCAGCCCCAGCATTTT.

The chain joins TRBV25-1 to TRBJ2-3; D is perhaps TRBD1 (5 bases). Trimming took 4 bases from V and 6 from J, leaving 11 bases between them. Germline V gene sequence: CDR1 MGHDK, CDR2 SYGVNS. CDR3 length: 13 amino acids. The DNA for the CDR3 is TGTGCCAGCAGTGCCCTAGGGGTGGATACGCAGTATTTT. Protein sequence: CASSALGVDTQYF. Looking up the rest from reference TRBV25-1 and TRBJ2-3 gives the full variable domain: EADIYQTPRYLVIGTGKKITLECSQTMGHDKMYWYQQDPGMELHLIHYSYGVNSTEKGDLSSESTVSRIRTEHFPLTLESARPSHTSQYLCASSALGVDTQYFGPGTRLTVL.

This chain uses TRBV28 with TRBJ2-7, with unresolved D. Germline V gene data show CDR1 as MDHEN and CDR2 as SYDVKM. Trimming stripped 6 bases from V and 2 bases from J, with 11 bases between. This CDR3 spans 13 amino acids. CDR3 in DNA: TGTGCCAGCAGCCAGACGGCCACCTACGAGCAGTACTTC. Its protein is CASSQTATYEQYF.

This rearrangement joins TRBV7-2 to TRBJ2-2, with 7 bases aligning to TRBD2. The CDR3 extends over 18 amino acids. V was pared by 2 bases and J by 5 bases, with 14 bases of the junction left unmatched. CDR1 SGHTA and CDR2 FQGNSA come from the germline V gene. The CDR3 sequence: CASSLSGGAGAGTGELFF. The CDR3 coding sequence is TGTGCCAGCAGCTTATCTGGAGGCGCGGGAGCGGGGACCGGGGAGCTGTTTTTT.

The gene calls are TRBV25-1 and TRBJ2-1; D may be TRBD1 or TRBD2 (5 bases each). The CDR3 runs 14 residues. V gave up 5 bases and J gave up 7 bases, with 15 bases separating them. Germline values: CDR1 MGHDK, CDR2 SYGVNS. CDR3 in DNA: TGTGCCAGCAGTTCCCTGGGGTGGGGGAATGAGCAGTTCTTC. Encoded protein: CASSSLGWGNEQFF.

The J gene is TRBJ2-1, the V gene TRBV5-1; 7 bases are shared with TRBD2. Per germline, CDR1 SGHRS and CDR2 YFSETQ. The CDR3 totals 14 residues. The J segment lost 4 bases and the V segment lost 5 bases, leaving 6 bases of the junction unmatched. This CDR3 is CASRPGLPYNEQFF. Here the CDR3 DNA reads TGCGCCAGCAGGCCGGGACTACCATACAATGAGCAGTTCTTC.

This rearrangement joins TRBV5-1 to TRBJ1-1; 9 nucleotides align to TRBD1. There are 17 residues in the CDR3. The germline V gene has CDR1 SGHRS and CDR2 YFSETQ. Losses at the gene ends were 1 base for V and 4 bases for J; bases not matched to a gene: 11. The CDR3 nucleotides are TGCGCCAGCAGCTTGCTTGGGACAGGGTATGAGGGCACTGAAGCTTTCTTT. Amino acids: CASSLLGTGYEGTEAFF.

In nucleotides, the CDR3 is TGTGCTAGTGGATCAGGGGTCGCTGAAGCTTTCTTT. This gives the protein CASGSGVAEAFF. The J gene is TRBJ1-1, the V gene TRBV12-5; the D gene is possibly TRBD1 (6 bases). CDR1 LGHNT and CDR2 FRNRAP come from the germline V gene. CDR3 length: 12 residues. Trimming took 6 bases from V and 6 from J, leaving 11 bases between them.

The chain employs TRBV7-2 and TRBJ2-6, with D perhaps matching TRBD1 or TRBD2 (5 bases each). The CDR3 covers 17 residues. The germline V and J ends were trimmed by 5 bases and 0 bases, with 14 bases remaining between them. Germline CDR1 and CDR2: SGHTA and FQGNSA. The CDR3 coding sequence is TGTGCCAGCAGCGCACGGGACCGAAACTCTGGGGCCAACGTCCTGACTTTC. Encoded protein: CASSARDRNSGANVLTF.

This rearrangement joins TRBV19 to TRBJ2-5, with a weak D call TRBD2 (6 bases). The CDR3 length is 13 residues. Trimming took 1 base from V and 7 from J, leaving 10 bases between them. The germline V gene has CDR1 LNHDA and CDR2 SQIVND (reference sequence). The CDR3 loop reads CASSIAKEGTQYF. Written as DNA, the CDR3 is TGTGCCAGTAGTATAGCAAAGGAGGGGACCCAGTACTTC.

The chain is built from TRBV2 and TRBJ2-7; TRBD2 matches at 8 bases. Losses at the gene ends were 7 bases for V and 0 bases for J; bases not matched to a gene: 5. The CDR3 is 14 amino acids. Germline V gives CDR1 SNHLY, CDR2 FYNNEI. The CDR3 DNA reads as TGTGCCAGCATGCTGGGACTAGTCTCCTACGAGCAGTACTTC. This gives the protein CASMLGLVSYEQYF.

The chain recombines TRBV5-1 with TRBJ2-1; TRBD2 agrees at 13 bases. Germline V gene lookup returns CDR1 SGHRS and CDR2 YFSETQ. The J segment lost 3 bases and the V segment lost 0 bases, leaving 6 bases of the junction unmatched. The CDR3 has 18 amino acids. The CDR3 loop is CASSLDWTSGSHYNEQFF. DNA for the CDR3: TGCGCCAGCAGCTTGGACTGGACTAGCGGGAGCCACTACAATGAGCAGTTCTTC.

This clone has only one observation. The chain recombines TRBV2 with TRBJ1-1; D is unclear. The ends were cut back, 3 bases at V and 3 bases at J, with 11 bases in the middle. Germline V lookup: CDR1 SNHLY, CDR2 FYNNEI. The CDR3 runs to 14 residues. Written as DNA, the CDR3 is TGTGCCAGCAGTGATTTTCGGGTGGACACTGAAGCTTTCTTT. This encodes CASSDFRVDTEAFF.

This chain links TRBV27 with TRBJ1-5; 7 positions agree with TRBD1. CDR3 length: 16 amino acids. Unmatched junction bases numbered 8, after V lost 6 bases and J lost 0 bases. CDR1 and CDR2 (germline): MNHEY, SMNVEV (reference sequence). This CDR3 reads CASSQHRGYSNQPQHF. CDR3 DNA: TGTGCCAGCAGCCAACACAGGGGCTATAGCAATCAGCCCCAGCATTTT.

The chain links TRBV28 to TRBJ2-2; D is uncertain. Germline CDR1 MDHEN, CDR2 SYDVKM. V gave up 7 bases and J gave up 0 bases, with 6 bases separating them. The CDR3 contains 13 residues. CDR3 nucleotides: TGTGCCAGCATGACAACGAACACCGGGGAGCTGTTTTTT. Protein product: CASMTTNTGELFF.

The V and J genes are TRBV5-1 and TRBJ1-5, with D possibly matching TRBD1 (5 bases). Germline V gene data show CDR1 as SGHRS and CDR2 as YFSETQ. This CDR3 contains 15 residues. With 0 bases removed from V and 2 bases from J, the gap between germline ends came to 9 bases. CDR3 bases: TGCGCCAGCAGCTTGGGAGACAGAGGCAATCAGCCCCAGCATTTT. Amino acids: CASSLGDRGNQPQHF.

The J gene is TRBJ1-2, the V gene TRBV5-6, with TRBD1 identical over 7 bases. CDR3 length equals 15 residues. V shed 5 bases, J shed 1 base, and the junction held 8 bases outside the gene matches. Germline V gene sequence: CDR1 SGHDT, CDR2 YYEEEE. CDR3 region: CASRETGALNYGYTF. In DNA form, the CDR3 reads TGTGCCAGCAGGGAAACAGGGGCGCTTAACTATGGCTACACCTTC.